This T cell receptor beta chain was found in a study of control samples from healthy donors and cancer patients (dated by TCRdb to about 2020). Trimming costs V 0 bases and J 9 bases, and their ends lie 8 bases apart. The germline V gene encodes CDR1 SGHNT and CDR2 YENEEA. The CDR3 contains 12 residues, cysteine and phenylalanine counted. Only the CDR3 DNA stays, 36 bases, in frame from base 1. The method was the immunoSEQ multiplex PCR assay. Sourced from immuneACCESS, this table was stored by TCRdb with only in-frame sequences that have V and J called. A share of the clones is absent; for the studies checked, an unresolved V gene accounts for under half, and the remainder has no known explanation. This sample has roughly 100,000 clones in its table, and roughly 85% of those were observed once. The ten most abundant clones make up 13% of the sample. Concerning this clone itself: Its antigen specificity is not known. Nothing much larger sits one base from this clone, and base qualities are not available.

This clonotype was sampled from a woman between 45 and 65 years old in good health. Sequenced sample: blood. The rearranged segments are TRBV11-3 and TRBJ2-5, with the D segment identity uncertain. The CDR3 is CASSLEVRAQYF. The DNA reads as follows: TGTGCCAGCAGCTTAGAGGTTAGGGCCCAGTACTTC.